Listed here are 32 T cell receptor beta chains from one sample, sequenced in a study of cytotoxic CD8 clonotypes in ibrutinib-treated CLL. Clones were sequenced by immunoSEQ multiplex PCR, and TCRdb holds only the in-frame ones, with some missing. This table holds about 40,000 clones, 55% to 75% found once. Sequences were derived from PBMCs, sampled at disease progression, from a patient treated with ibrutinib. These receptors came from a human donor with chronic lymphocytic leukemia.

J is TRBJ1-1 and V is TRBV19, with D possibly being TRBD1 (5 bases). With 6 bases removed from V and 6 bases from J, the gap between germline ends came to 23 bases. The CDR3 extends over 16 amino acids. Germline CDR1 reads LNHDA; CDR2 reads SQIVND (reference sequence). The CDR3 protein is CASSRVGRSGRAEAFF. CDR3 in DNA: TGTGCCAGTAGCAGAGTTGGTAGGTCAGGGAGGGCTGAAGCTTTCTTT.

The genes are TRBV6-1 and TRBJ2-1; a weak D match, TRBD1 (6 bases). Per germline, CDR1 MNHNS and CDR2 SASEGT. The CDR3 is 15 amino acids. V lost 8 bases, J lost 7 bases, and 21 bases lay in between. CDR3 loop: CASGSGHTLVNEQFF. The CDR3 DNA reads as TGTGCCAGCGGGTCGGGACACACCTTAGTAAATGAGCAGTTCTTC.

The rearrangement uses TRBV28 and TRBJ1-3; no firm D call. The CDR3 consists of 13 residues. The germline V gene encodes CDR1 MDHEN and CDR2 SYDVKM. V lost 7 bases and J lost 3, with 10 bases in between. The CDR3 nucleotides read TGTGCCAGCATCCCAGGAATTGGAAACACCATATATTTT. It yields the protein CASIPGIGNTIYF.

This clone was detected only a few times. The V and J genes are TRBV2 and TRBJ2-7; D is possibly TRBD1 (6 bases). V was trimmed by 11 bases and J by 2 bases, leaving 22 bases between them. CDR1 SNHLY and CDR2 FYNNEI come from the germline V gene. This CDR3 is 15 amino acids long. CDR3: CAGGLGQVMAYEQYF. Here the CDR3 DNA reads TGTGCCGGGGGCCTTGGGCAGGTTATGGCCTACGAGCAGTACTTC.

DNA of the CDR3: TGCGCCAGCAGGAACCTAGGGAGGGGCCGGTGGGACGAGCAGTACTTC. Encoded protein: CASRNLGRGRWDEQYF. The rearrangement links TRBV4-1 to TRBJ2-7; TRBD2 matches at 7 bases. The CDR3 is 16 residues long. J gave up 5 bases and V 6 bases, and 16 bases lay outside the gene matches. In germline, CDR1 is MGHRA, CDR2 YSYEKL.

The chain has TRBV5-6 and TRBJ2-7, with 9 bases lining up with TRBD2. This CDR3 is built from 14 residues. The germline CDR1 and CDR2 sequences are SGHDT and YYEEEE. V lost 4 bases to trimming and J lost 4 bases; unmatched junction nucleotides: 6. CDR3 amino acids: CASSPGLASYEQYF. In DNA, the CDR3 is TGTGCCAGCAGCCCGGGACTAGCTTCATACGAGCAGTACTTC.

The chain employs TRBV6-6 and TRBJ2-7, with D possibly being TRBD2 (6 bases). Trimming took 0 bases from V and 6 from J, leaving 9 bases between them. CDR1 MNHNY and CDR2 SVGAGI come from the germline V gene (reference sequence). The CDR3 covers 13 residues. CDR3 region: CASSYSLGGEQYF. Written as DNA, the CDR3 is TGTGCCAGCAGTTACTCGCTGGGAGGCGAGCAGTACTTC.

V and J are TRBV4-1 and TRBJ2-7, with TRBD1 identical over 11 bases. After removal of 4 bases from V and 3 bases from J, the junction contained 8 bases not matched to a gene. This CDR3 spans 16 amino acids. Looked up from germline, CDR1 is MGHRA and CDR2 is YSYEKL. The CDR3 DNA sequence: TGCGCCAGCAGCCCCCGAACGGGGACAGGGGGCTACGAGCAGTACTTC. Amino acid sequence: CASSPRTGTGGYEQYF.

This chain joins TRBV19 and TRBJ2-5; D remains ambiguous. The germline V and J ends were trimmed by 1 base and 3 bases, with 12 bases remaining between them. The germline V gene encodes CDR1 LNHDA and CDR2 SQIVND (reference sequence). This CDR3 is built from 15 residues. CDR3 nucleotides: TGTGCCAGTAGTATAGGAAGTAGCATGAAAGAGACCCAGTACTTC. This encodes CASSIGSSMKETQYF.

The chain recombines TRBV19 with TRBJ2-1; 8 nucleotides align to TRBD2. This CDR3 is 16 amino acids long. The V and J ends lost 1 base and 7 bases, in that order; junction bases with no gene match: 9. CDR1 is LNHDA and CDR2 is SQIVND in the germline V gene (reference sequence). The CDR3, as DNA: TGTGCCAGTAGTATAGGGCCGGGACTAGGGTTTAATGAGCAGTTCTTC. Encoded protein: CASSIGPGLGFNEQFF.

This clone has just a few counts. The chain employs TRBV2 and TRBJ1-1, with a possible D match to TRBD1 (5 bases). The V gene's germline CDR1 is SNHLY and CDR2 FYNNEI. The CDR3 sequence is 10 residues long. Trimming took off 6 bases at V and 8 bases at J, with 7 bases between the two ends. The CDR3 DNA follows: TGTGCCAGCAGCCGGGACGAAGCTTTCTTT. Its translation: CASSRDEAFF.

The genes are TRBV11-3 and TRBJ1-5; TRBD1 matches at 8 bases. Germline CDR1 is SGHNT and CDR2 is YENEEA. The CDR3 consists of 14 residues. V lost 5 bases to trimming and J lost 9 bases; unmatched junction nucleotides: 9. DNA of the CDR3: TGTGCCAGCAGCCCCGACAGGGGTAGTCGGCCCCAGCATTTT. Protein: CASSPDRGSRPQHF.

CDR3 residues: CASGLWNTEAFF. The CDR3, as DNA: TGTGCCAGCGGGCTCTGGAACACTGAAGCTTTCTTT. The rearrangement links TRBV5-8 to TRBJ1-1; D gene ambiguous. V lost 7 bases to trimming and J lost 1 base, with 8 bases between them. Per the germline V gene, CDR1 is SGHTS and CDR2 is YDEGEE. The CDR3 runs to 12 residues.

CDR3 region: CASSLGGQHYTDTQYF. For the CDR3, the DNA is TGTGCCAGCAGCTTAGGGGGACAGCACTACACAGATACGCAGTATTTT. V usage is TRBV11-1 and J usage is TRBJ2-3, with 7 bases identical to TRBD1. The germline V gene encodes CDR1 SGHAT and CDR2 FQDESV (reference sequence). The CDR3 runs to 16 residues. Unmatched junction bases numbered 6, after V lost 1 base and J lost 2 bases.

The chain joins TRBV28 to TRBJ2-1; 11 bases map to TRBD2. The CDR3 runs to 16 residues. From germline, CDR1 is MDHEN and CDR2 SYDVKM. V trimming: 4 bases; J trimming: 7 bases; junction bases outside the gene matches: 9. The CDR3 region is CASSSLTSGSWNEQFF. The CDR3 DNA reads as TGTGCCAGCAGTTCTCTAACTAGCGGGAGCTGGAATGAGCAGTTCTTC. The whole variable domain, filled in from reference TRBV28 and TRBJ2-1, reads DVKVTQSSRYLVKRTGEKVFLECVQDMDHENMFWYRQDPGLGLRLIYFSYDVKMKEKGDIPEGYSVSREKKERFSLILESASTNQTSMYLCASSSLTSGSWNEQFFGPGTRLTVL.

V usage is TRBV2 and J usage is TRBJ1-2; a weak D match, TRBD1 (6 bases). The germline V gene has CDR1 SNHLY and CDR2 FYNNEI. V was clipped by 10 bases and J by 8 bases, with 20 bases between them. This CDR3 spans 13 amino acids. This CDR3 is CATRQEGVRGYTF. In DNA, the CDR3 is TGTGCCACTAGACAGGAGGGGGTGAGGGGCTACACCTTC.

V and J are TRBV6-5 and TRBJ1-2; perhaps TRBD1 as D (6 bases). The germline CDR1 and CDR2 sequences are MNHEY and SVGAGI. The V gene lost 5 bases and the J gene lost 7 bases, with 20 bases spanning the gap. The CDR3 is 15 amino acids. CDR3 nucleotides: TGTGCCAGCAGTCAACCCCGGGGGGCCCGGGGTGGCTACACCTTC. Translating gives CASSQPRGARGGYTF.

V usage is TRBV5-1 and J usage is TRBJ2-5; 8 bases match TRBD2. This CDR3 spans 15 amino acids. V lost 5 bases, J lost 2 bases, and 8 bases stayed unmatched. Germline lookup yields CDR1 SGHRS and CDR2 YFSETQ. The CDR3: CASRSTSGAQETQYF. CDR3 in DNA: TGCGCCAGCAGATCTACTAGCGGAGCTCAAGAGACCCAGTACTTC.

This chain connects TRBV2 to TRBJ1-1; 7 bases agree with TRBD1. The V gene's germline CDR1 is SNHLY and CDR2 FYNNEI. V shed 7 bases, J shed 9 bases, and the junction held 5 bases outside the gene matches. The CDR3 contains 11 residues. CDR3 in amino acids: CASKGGGQAFF. DNA of the CDR3: TGTGCCAGCAAAGGGGGCGGCCAAGCTTTCTTT.

The chain carries TRBV7-2 and TRBJ2-3, with a tentative D call TRBD2 (6 bases). The CDR3 loop spans 16 amino acids. From germline, CDR1 is SGHTA and CDR2 FQGNSA. With 6 bases removed from V and 0 bases from J, the gap between germline ends came to 16 bases. In DNA, the CDR3 is TGTGCCAGCAGTCCCGGCGGACGGGGGAGCACAGATACGCAGTATTTT. It translates to CASSPGGRGSTDTQYF.

This chain uses TRBV7-9 with TRBJ2-1, with D tentatively TRBD1 (6 bases). Germline-derived CDR1 and CDR2 are SEHNR and FQNEAQ (reference sequence). Trimming stripped 3 bases from V and 0 bases from J, with 6 bases between. The CDR3 is made up of 14 amino acids. The CDR3 nucleotides read TGTGCCAGCAGCTTGGACAGCTCCTACAATGAGCAGTTCTTC. Amino acid sequence: CASSLDSSYNEQFF.

This clone has a single count. The J gene is TRBJ2-5, the V gene TRBV13; D may match TRBD1 or TRBD2 (5 bases each). V gave up 2 bases and J gave up 5 bases, with 9 bases separating them. The length of the CDR3 is 13 residues. The germline gives CDR1 PRHDT, CDR2 FYEKMQ (reference sequence). The CDR3 here is CASSLRGPETQYF. The CDR3 DNA follows: TGTGCCAGCAGCTTACGGGGACCGGAGACCCAGTACTTC. Based on the CDR3 plus reference TRBV13 and TRBJ2-5, the full variable domain is AAGVIQSPRHLIKEKRETATLKCYPIPRHDTVYWYQQGPGQDPQFLISFYEKMQSDKGSIPDRFSAQQFSDYHSELNMSSLELGDSALYFCASSLRGPETQYFGPGTRLLVL.

The V and J genes are TRBV5-1 and TRBJ2-7; D possibly corresponds to TRBD1 (6 bases). V gave up 5 bases and J gave up 4 bases, with 19 bases separating them. CDR3 length equals 15 residues. Germline CDR1 reads SGHRS; CDR2 reads YFSETQ. As DNA, the CDR3 is TGCGCCAGCAGTCTTGCTACAGGGTTGGAATACGAGCAGTACTTC. Protein: CASSLATGLEYEQYF.

The V gene is TRBV4-1, the J gene TRBJ1-4, with 9 bases identical to TRBD1. V gave up 3 bases and J gave up 3 bases; unmatched junction bases: 11. This CDR3 contains 18 residues. Germline lookup yields CDR1 MGHRA and CDR2 YSYEKL. In DNA form, the CDR3 reads TGCGCCAGCAGCCAGGTTTTTGTACAGGGGGCTCCTAATGAAAAACTGTTTTTT. Protein sequence: CASSQVFVQGAPNEKLFF.

This chain uses TRBV4-1 with TRBJ2-7, with 7 bases fitting TRBD2. CDR3 length equals 16 residues. Unmatched junction bases numbered 7, after V lost 2 bases and J lost 0 bases. Per germline, CDR1 MGHRA and CDR2 YSYEKL. In nucleotides, the CDR3 is TGCGCCAGCAGCCAAAGATGGGGGGGACTCTCCTACGAGCAGTACTTC. Translating it yields CASSQRWGGLSYEQYF.

This chain links TRBV7-2 with TRBJ1-5, with unresolved D. CDR1 SGHTA and CDR2 FQGNSA come from the germline V gene. V lost 5 bases, J lost 7 bases, and 9 bases lay in between. CDR3 length equals 12 residues. For the CDR3, the DNA is TGTGCCAGCAGCCGGGAGCAGCAGCCCCAGCATTTT. This codes for CASSREQQPQHF.

This clone has just a few counts. The chain is built from TRBV19 and TRBJ2-3; 8 nucleotides agree with TRBD2. Per germline, CDR1 LNHDA and CDR2 SQIVND (reference sequence). This CDR3 spans 15 amino acids. The J segment lost 7 bases and the V segment lost 10 bases, leaving 16 bases of the junction unmatched. The CDR3, as DNA: TGTGCCACCTCCCCTTCCGGGAGGGCAGATAATACGCAGTATTTT. This gives the protein CATSPSGRADNTQYF.

This clone was picked up one time. The gene calls are TRBV28 and TRBJ1-1; tentative D call: TRBD1 (6 bases). V was cut by 4 bases and J by 8 bases, with 17 bases left in between. The CDR3 has 14 residues. Germline V gene data show CDR1 as MDHEN and CDR2 as SYDVKM. CDR3 DNA sequence: TGTGCCAGCAGTTCTCTCCCGGGGGCGCGGGAAGCTTTCTTT. It yields the protein CASSSLPGAREAFF.

V gene TRBV29-1 combines with J gene TRBJ1-5; perhaps TRBD1 as D (5 bases). Germline V CDR1 and CDR2: SQVTM, ANQGSEA. V lost 4 bases and J 4 bases, leaving 14 bases between the germline ends. The CDR3 covers 14 residues. CDR3 nucleotide sequence: TGCAGCGTTGTGGTAACAGGAGGGAATCAGCCCCAGCATTTT. Its protein product is CSVVVTGGNQPQHF.

The chain carries TRBV19 and TRBJ2-3; TRBD2 matches 9 bases. Germline assignment: CDR1 LNHDA and CDR2 SQIVND (reference sequence). The CDR3 covers 18 residues. J gave up 2 bases and V 3 bases, and 12 bases lay outside the gene matches. The CDR3 spells CASSIAGRASGVTDTQYF. The CDR3 region has the DNA TGTGCCAGTAGTATTGCGGGGAGGGCTAGCGGGGTCACAGATACGCAGTATTTT.

The chain combines TRBV4-2 with TRBJ1-4, with D unclear. The CDR3 spans 15 residues. The V and J ends lost 0 bases and 5 bases respectively, with 10 bases between them. CDR1 is LGHNA and CDR2 is YNFKEQ in the germline V gene. The CDR3 is CASSQEGRSNEKLFF. The CDR3 bases are TGTGCCAGCAGCCAAGAAGGGCGAAGCAATGAAAAACTGTTTTTT.

The chain has TRBV7-9 and TRBJ2-3; TRBD1 matches at 10 bases. CDR3 length: 14 amino acids. J gave up 5 bases and V 5 bases, and 4 bases lay outside the gene matches. Germline values: CDR1 SEHNR, CDR2 FQNEAQ (reference sequence). The CDR3 loop is CASSRTGGIDTQYF. The CDR3 DNA sequence: TGTGCCAGCAGCAGGACAGGGGGAATAGATACGCAGTATTTT.